This T cell receptor beta chain appears in the sequencing data of a study of T-cell memory formation after mild COVID-19. Study-level information: For the most part, TCR clusters were specific to one donor.

CDR1 and CDR2 (germline): SGHVS, FNYEAQ. J lost 5 bases, V lost 5 bases, and 4 bases had no gene match. The CDR3 extends over 13 amino acids. One entry per CDR3 protein results from TCRdb running MiXCR on the 5' RACE reads. Altogether roughly 250,000 distinct CDR3 sequences are present, roughly 15% being singletons, with the ten largest covering 3% to 4.5%. The sequence derives from a young man who had mild COVID-19 (a few samples of this study predate the infection). Cell type and time point are not known. The chain is built from TRBV7-6 and TRBJ2-7, with 9 bases that match TRBD1. Material for sequencing was PBMCs or a T cell subset sorted from them (not recorded which). DNA for the CDR3: TGTGCCAGCAGCAGGGGACAGGGTGACGAGCAGTACTTC. Translation: CASSRGQGDEQYF.